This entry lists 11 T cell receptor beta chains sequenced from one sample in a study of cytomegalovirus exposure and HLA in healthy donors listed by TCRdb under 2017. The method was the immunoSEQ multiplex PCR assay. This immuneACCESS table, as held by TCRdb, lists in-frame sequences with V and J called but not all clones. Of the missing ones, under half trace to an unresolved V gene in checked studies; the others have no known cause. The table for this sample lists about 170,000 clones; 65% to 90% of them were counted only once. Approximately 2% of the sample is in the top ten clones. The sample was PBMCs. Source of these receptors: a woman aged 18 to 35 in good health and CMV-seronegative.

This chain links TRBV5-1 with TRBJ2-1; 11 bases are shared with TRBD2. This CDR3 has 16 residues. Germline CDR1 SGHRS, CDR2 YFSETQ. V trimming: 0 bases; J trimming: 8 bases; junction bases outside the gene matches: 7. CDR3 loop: CASSLGVLAGGDEQFF. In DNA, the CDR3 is TGCGCCAGCAGCTTGGGGGTCCTAGCGGGAGGAGATGAGCAGTTCTTC. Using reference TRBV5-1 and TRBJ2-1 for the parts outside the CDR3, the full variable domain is KAGVTQTPRYLIKTRGQQVTLSCSPISGHRSVSWYQQTPGQGLQFLFEYFSETQRNKGNFPGRFSGRQFSNSRSEMNVSTLELGDSALYLCASSLGVLAGGDEQFFGPGTRLTVL.

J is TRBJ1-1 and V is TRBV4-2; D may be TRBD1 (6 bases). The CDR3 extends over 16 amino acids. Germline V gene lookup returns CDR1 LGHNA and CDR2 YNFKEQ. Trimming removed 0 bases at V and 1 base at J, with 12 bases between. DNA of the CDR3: TGTGCCAGCAGCCAAGATGAGGGCAGGGGGAACACTGAAGCTTTCTTT. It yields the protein CASSQDEGRGNTEAFF.

The DNA for the CDR3 is TGCGCCAGCACCCCCGGGACTGTGAACACCGGGGAGCTGTTTTTT. It yields the protein CASTPGTVNTGELFF. The chain recombines TRBV5-1 with TRBJ2-2, with a weak D call TRBD2 (6 bases). From germline, CDR1 is SGHRS and CDR2 YFSETQ. There are 15 residues in the CDR3. Between the trimmed V and J ends, which lost 6 bases and 1 base, there was a span of 13 bases.

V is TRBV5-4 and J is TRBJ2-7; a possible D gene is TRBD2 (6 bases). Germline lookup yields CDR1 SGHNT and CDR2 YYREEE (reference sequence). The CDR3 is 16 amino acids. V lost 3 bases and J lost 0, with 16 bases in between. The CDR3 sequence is CASSSPRGKSSYEQYF. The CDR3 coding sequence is TGTGCCAGCAGCTCCCCTCGGGGGAAGAGCTCCTACGAGCAGTACTTC.

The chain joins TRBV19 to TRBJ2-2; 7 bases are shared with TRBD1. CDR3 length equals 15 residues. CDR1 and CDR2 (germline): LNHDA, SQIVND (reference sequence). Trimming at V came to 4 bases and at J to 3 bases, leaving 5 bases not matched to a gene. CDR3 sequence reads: CASSKGAAYTGELFF. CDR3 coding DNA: TGTGCCAGTAGTAAGGGGGCGGCATACACCGGGGAGCTGTTTTTT.

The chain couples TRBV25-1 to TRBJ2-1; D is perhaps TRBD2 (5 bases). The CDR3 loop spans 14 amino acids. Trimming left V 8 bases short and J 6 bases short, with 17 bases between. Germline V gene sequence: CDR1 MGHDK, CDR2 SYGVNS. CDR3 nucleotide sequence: TGTGCCAGCTCATTGGCTAGCAACTCCAATGAGCAGTTCTTC. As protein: CASSLASNSNEQFF.

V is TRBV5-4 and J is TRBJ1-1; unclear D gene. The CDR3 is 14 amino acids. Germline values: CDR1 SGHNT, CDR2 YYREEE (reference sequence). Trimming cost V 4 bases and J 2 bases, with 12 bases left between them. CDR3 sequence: CASSLDGKNTEAFF. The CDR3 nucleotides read TGTGCCAGCAGCCTGGACGGTAAAAACACTGAAGCTTTCTTT.

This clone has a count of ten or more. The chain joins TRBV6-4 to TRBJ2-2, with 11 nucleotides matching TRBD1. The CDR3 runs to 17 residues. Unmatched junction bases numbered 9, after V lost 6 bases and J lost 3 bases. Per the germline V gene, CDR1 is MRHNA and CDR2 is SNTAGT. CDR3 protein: CASSPTPGQGDTGELFF. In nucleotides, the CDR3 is TGTGCCAGCAGCCCAACCCCGGGACAGGGGGACACCGGGGAGCTGTTTTTT.

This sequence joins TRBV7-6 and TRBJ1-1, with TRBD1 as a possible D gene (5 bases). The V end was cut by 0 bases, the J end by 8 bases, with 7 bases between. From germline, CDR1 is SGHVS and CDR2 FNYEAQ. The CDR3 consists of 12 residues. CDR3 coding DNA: TGTGCCAGCAGCTTAGCGGGGGGGGAAGCTTTCTTT. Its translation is CASSLAGGEAFF. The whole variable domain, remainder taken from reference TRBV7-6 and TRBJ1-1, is GAGVSQSPRYKVTKRGQDVALRCDPISGHVSLYWYRQALGQGPEFLTYFNYEAQQDKSGLPNDRFSAERPEGSISTLTIQRTEQRDSAMYRCASSLAGGEAFFGQGTRLTVV.

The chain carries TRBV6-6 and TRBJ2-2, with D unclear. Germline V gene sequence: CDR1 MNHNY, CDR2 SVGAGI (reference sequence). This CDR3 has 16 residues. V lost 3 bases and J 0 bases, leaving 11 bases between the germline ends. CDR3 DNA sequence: TGTGCCAGCAGTTATCGCAGAAGAACGAACACCGGGGAGCTGTTTTTT. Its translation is CASSYRRRTNTGELFF.

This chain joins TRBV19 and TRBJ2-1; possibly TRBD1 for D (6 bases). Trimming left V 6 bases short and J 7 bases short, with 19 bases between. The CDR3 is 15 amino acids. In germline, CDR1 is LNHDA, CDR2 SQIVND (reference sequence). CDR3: CASSPTGWGVNEQFF. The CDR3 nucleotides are TGTGCCAGTAGCCCAACAGGGTGGGGTGTGAATGAGCAGTTCTTC.